Each of the 3 T cell receptor beta chains below was sequenced from the same sample in a study of blood T cell repertoires in COVID-19. Assay: immunoSEQ multiplex PCR; the TCRdb copy retains only in-frame clones and omits some. The sample lists 200,000 to 250,000 clones; 82% were seen once. The specimen sequenced was PBMCs or T cells enriched from blood (not recorded which). Every receptor here comes from a woman aged 60 to 75 who had recovered from COVID-19.

This chain connects TRBV5-8 to TRBJ2-7; D possibly corresponds to TRBD1 (5 bases). CDR1 SGHTS and CDR2 YDEGEE come from the germline V gene. This CDR3 is 15 amino acids long. V was shortened by 1 base and J by 2 bases, with 13 bases between the two germline ends. In DNA, the CDR3 is TGTGCCAGCAGCTTGCCCAGGGAACCACCCTACGAGCAGTACTTC. As protein: CASSLPREPPYEQYF. The full variable domain, its missing parts supplied by reference TRBV5-8 and TRBJ2-7, is EAGVTQSPTHLIKTRGQQATLRCSPISGHTSVYWYQQALGLGLQFLLWYDEGEERNRGNFPPRFSGRQFPNYSSELNVNALELEDSALYLCASSLPREPPYEQYFGPGTRLTVT.

The rearrangement uses TRBV19 and TRBJ2-6; 7 bases are shared with TRBD1. V was pared by 7 bases and J by 2 bases, with 2 bases of the junction left unmatched. From germline, CDR1 is LNHDA and CDR2 SQIVND (reference sequence). This CDR3 is built from 14 residues. The CDR3 here is CASKGAAGANVLTF. For the CDR3, the DNA is TGTGCCAGTAAGGGGGCTGCTGGGGCCAACGTCCTGACTTTC.

The chain uses TRBV3-1 (or the pseudogene TRBV3-2) and TRBJ2-2; D is possibly TRBD1 (6 bases). Between the trimmed V and J ends, which lost 4 bases and 7 bases, there was a span of 7 bases. The CDR3 runs to 12 residues. Germline V CDR1 and CDR2: LGHDT, YNNKEL (reference sequence). CDR3 in DNA: TGTGCCAGCAGCCGAGGGGGCGGGGAGCTGTTTTTT. Translation: CASSRGGGELFF.